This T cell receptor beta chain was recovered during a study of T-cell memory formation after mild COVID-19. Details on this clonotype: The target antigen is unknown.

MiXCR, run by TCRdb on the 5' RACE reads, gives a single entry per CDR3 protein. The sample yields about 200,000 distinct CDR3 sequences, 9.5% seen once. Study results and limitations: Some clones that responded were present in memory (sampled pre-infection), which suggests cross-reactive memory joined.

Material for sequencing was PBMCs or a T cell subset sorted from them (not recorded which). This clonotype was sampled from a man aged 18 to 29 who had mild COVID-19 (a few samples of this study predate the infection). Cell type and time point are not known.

The CDR3 DNA sequence: TGCAGTGCTAGAGTAACAGGGACGAATAGCAATCAGCCCCAGCATTTT. Protein sequence: CSARVTGTNSNQPQHF. The chain combines TRBV20-1 with TRBJ1-5; D possibly corresponds to TRBD1 (6 bases). From germline, CDR1 is DFQATT and CDR2 SNEGSKA (reference sequence). V was trimmed by 1 base and J by 0 bases, leaving 13 bases between them. The CDR3 has 16 amino acids.